The rows below give T cell receptor beta chains drawn from one sample of a study of T-cell memory formation after mild COVID-19. In TCRdb, the 5' RACE reads were re-called with MiXCR into one record per CDR3 protein. Of under 300,000 distinct CDR3 sequences listed, roughly 15% are singletons. Sequenced material: PBMCs or a T cell subset sorted from them (not recorded which). Receptors originate from a man aged 18-30 years who had mild COVID-19 (a few samples of this study predate the infection). Cell type and time point are not known. The CDR3 runs from the conserved cysteine through the conserved F or W. Fields, in order: clone size, V gene, D gene, J gene, CDR3 protein, CDR3 DNA. A D gene is named only where the DNA matches it firmly. Clone size is stated in some rows and not others, as once, few, many or a class when expanded.

.	TRBV20-1	.	TRBJ1-5	CSARQGVGQPQHF	TGCAGTGCTAGACAGGGAGTTGGGCAGCCCCAGCATTTT
few	TRBV29-1	.	TRBJ2-6	CSVTLSGANVLTF	TGCAGCGTGACTCTCTCTGGGGCCAACGTCCTGACTTTC
.	TRBV4-3	.	TRBJ2-1	CASSQDTGVGLNNEQFF	TGCGCCAGCAGCCAAGATACGGGGGTAGGTTTAAACAATGAGCAGTTCTTC
.	TRBV3-1	.	TRBJ1-5	CASSSNRDSNQPQHF	TGTGCCAGCAGTTCCAACAGGGATAGCAATCAGCCCCAGCATTTT
.	TRBV10-3	TRBD1	TRBJ2-7	CAITGATGTAYEQYF	TGTGCCATCACCGGGGCTACCGGGACAGCCTACGAGCAGTACTTC
.	TRBV7-3	TRBD1	TRBJ2-2	CASSLYGQDTGELFF	TGTGCCAGCAGCTTATATGGACAGGACACCGGGGAGCTGTTTTTT
many	TRBV5-6	.	TRBJ2-5	CASSSLGAGETQYF	TGTGCCAGCAGCTCCTTAGGGGCAGGGGAGACCCAGTACTTC
few	TRBV3-1	.	TRBJ1-3	CASSQDPRGSGNTIYF	TGTGCCAGCAGCCAAGATCCCCGCGGCTCTGGAAACACCATATATTTT
.	TRBV6-5	TRBD2	TRBJ2-1	CASSVSGGTYNEQFF	TGTGCCAGCAGTGTTAGCGGGGGGACCTACAATGAGCAGTTCTTC
.	TRBV5-1	TRBD2	TRBJ2-7	CASSLAGTSPEQYF	TGCGCCAGCAGCTTGGCCGGGACTAGCCCCGAGCAGTACTTC
few	TRBV4-2	.	TRBJ1-1	CASSLPRRGSLAFF	TGTGCCAGCAGCCTTCCCCGGCGAGGGAGTCTAGCTTTCTTT
few	TRBV7-2	.	TRBJ1-6	CASSLAGGNNSPLHF	TGTGCCAGCAGCTTAGCAGGGGGAAATAATTCACCCCTCCACTTT
.	TRBV29-1	.	TRBJ1-2	CSVAAGTGAYTF	TGCAGCGTTGCTGCGGGGACGGGTGCCTACACCTTC
.	TRBV7-2	.	TRBJ1-2	CASSAGAGGYTF	TGTGCCAGCAGCGCGGGGGCGGGTGGCTACACCTTC
few	TRBV20-1	.	TRBJ1-2	CSARDRAVGFYGYTF	TGCAGTGCTAGAGATAGGGCAGTGGGATTCTATGGCTACACCTTC
.	TRBV5-1	.	TRBJ1-2	CASSLEGNRDYGYTF	TGCGCCAGCAGCTTGGAAGGTAACAGGGACTATGGCTACACCTTC
few	TRBV7-2	.	TRBJ2-5	CASSLGEGGTQYF	TGTGCCAGCAGCTTAGGGGAAGGTGGGACCCAGTACTTC
few	TRBV7-2	.	TRBJ2-7	CASTLSGAGEQYF	TGTGCCAGCACACTATCGGGGGCTGGCGAGCAGTACTTC
few	TRBV6-5	TRBD1	TRBJ2-7	CASSYGGQGAREQYF	TGTGCCAGCAGTTACGGCGGGCAGGGGGCACGAGAGCAGTACTTC
.	TRBV28	TRBD1	TRBJ2-3	CASLADREMPDTQYF	TGTGCCAGCCTGGCGGACAGGGAAATGCCAGATACGCAGTATTTT
.	TRBV28	.	TRBJ2-2	CASSLRFSGSGELFF	TGTGCCAGCAGTTTACGTTTTAGCGGTTCCGGGGAGCTGTTTTTT
few	TRBV6-5	.	TRBJ2-6	CASSHASGPGANVLTF	TGTGCCAGCAGCCACGCCTCGGGTCCTGGGGCCAACGTCCTGACTTTC
many	TRBV7-2	TRBD1	TRBJ2-5	CASRKGQEETQYF	TGTGCCAGCAGGAAAGGACAGGAAGAGACCCAGTACTTC
few	TRBV2	TRBD2	TRBJ2-2	CASSEAARGLAGTGELFF	TGTGCCAGCAGTGAGGCGGCGAGGGGACTAGCGGGAACCGGGGAGCTGTTTTTT
few	TRBV7-9	.	TRBJ2-2	CASSPRSGELFF	TGTGCCAGCAGCCCCCGCTCTGGGGAGCTGTTTTTT
.	TRBV6-2/TRBV6-3	TRBD2	TRBJ2-5	CASTASGAWAQYF	TGTGCCAGCACAGCTAGCGGGGCCTGGGCCCAGTACTTC
.	TRBV5-1	.	TRBJ2-3	CASSLGVQGDTQYF	TGCGCCAGCAGCTTGGGTGTGCAAGGAGATACGCAGTATTTT
.	TRBV3-1	.	TRBJ2-7	CASSQRAAAYEQYF	TGTGCCAGCAGCCAAAGGGCAGCCGCCTACGAGCAGTACTTC
.	TRBV2	TRBD2	TRBJ2-7	CASSVRGDYYEQYF	TGTGCCAGCAGTGTCCGCGGGGACTACTACGAGCAGTACTTC
.	TRBV7-2	.	TRBJ1-2	CASSLARGIGYGYTF	TGTGCCAGCAGCCTCGCGCGGGGAATCGGTTATGGCTACACCTTC
many	TRBV6-5	.	TRBJ2-3	CASSYVSDTQYF	TGTGCCAGCAGTTACGTGTCGGATACGCAGTATTTT
.	TRBV12-3/TRBV12-4	TRBD1	TRBJ1-1	CASSFGQGATEAFF	TGTGCCAGCAGTTTTGGACAGGGGGCGACTGAAGCTTTCTTT
.	TRBV20-1	.	TRBJ2-5	CSAPVGQSGETQYF	TGCAGTGCCCCTGTGGGACAAAGTGGAGAGACCCAGTACTTC
.	TRBV28	.	TRBJ2-6	CASYGGTGANVLTF	TGTGCCAGTTATGGGGGGACTGGGGCCAACGTCCTGACTTTC
few	TRBV9	TRBD2	TRBJ2-3	CASSPSGGPSTDTQYF	TGTGCCAGCAGCCCCTCGGGGGGGCCTAGCACAGATACGCAGTATTTT
.	TRBV5-1	.	TRBJ1-2	CASRLGVGELYGYTF	TGCGCCAGCCGACTAGGTGTAGGAGAACTCTATGGCTACACCTTC
.	TRBV10-3	.	TRBJ1-5	CAISAGSQPQHF	TGTGCCATCAGTGCCGGGAGTCAGCCCCAGCATTTT
.	TRBV29-1	TRBD1	TRBJ1-1	CSVEVLSRGRIMNTEAFF	TGCAGCGTTGAAGTACTGAGTAGGGGGCGGATAATGAACACTGAAGCTTTCTTT
few	TRBV7-2	TRBD1	TRBJ1-5	CASSRGQGGYQPQHF	TGTGCCAGCAGCCGAGGACAGGGCGGGTATCAGCCCCAGCATTTT